The clone carrying this T cell receptor beta chain was found a few times. Its antigen is unidentified. These data belong to a study of response to subunit inactivated influenza vaccine. TCRdb reanalysed the RT-PCR reads using MiXCR and keeps one entry per CDR3 protein. This table holds some 640,000 distinct CDR3 sequences, 11% to 15% found once. This CDR3 contains 16 residues. Germline V gene lookup returns CDR1 MGHDK and CDR2 SYGVNS. Trimming cost V 7 bases and J 7 bases, with 23 bases left between them. Regarding the study as a whole: Each seasonal flu vaccination may recruit only limited new T cells, authors suggested.

The chain combines TRBV25-1 with TRBJ2-1; D gene uncertain. This clonotype was obtained from a man aged 50-59 years who received an inactivated influenza vaccine. The input for sequencing was PBMCs from blood, taken less than 15 days before vaccination. CDR3 sequence: CASNKAGTTSRNEQFF. In DNA form, the CDR3 reads TGTGCCAGCAATAAGGCAGGAACCACTTCGCGGAATGAGCAGTTCTTC.